This T cell receptor (beta chain) was recorded in a study of naive and memory T cell subsets. Findings of the study overall: The power law exponent of TCR abundance differed between naive and memory cells. Especially in CD8 cells, naive repertoires contained a few larger clonotypes, possibly CD45RA-re-expressing memory cells.

This clonotype was found a few times. Its antigen is unidentified. Two oligonucleotides, mixed equimolar, formed the beta constant-region primer covering TRBC1 and TRBC2. Ligated cDNA was amplified by four rounds of PCR with nested alpha and beta constant-region primers and SP2. In TCRdb, the UMI-ligation and nested PCR reads were re-called with MiXCR into one record per CDR3 protein. The table has over 110,000 distinct CDR3 sequences, approximately 18% seen once. V shed 9 bases, J shed 5 bases, and the junction held 8 bases outside the gene matches. Germline V CDR1 and CDR2: MNHNS, SASEGT. The CDR3 covers 14 residues.

The sample taken for sequencing was naive CD8+ T cells from blood. This rearrangement joins TRBV6-1 to TRBJ2-3, with TRBD2 matching over 10 bases. This sequence was found in a human donor in good health. CDR3 sequence (DNA): TGTGCCAGTCTAGCGGGAGCGGGTAGAGATACGCAGTATTTT. It yields the protein CASLAGAGRDTQYF.